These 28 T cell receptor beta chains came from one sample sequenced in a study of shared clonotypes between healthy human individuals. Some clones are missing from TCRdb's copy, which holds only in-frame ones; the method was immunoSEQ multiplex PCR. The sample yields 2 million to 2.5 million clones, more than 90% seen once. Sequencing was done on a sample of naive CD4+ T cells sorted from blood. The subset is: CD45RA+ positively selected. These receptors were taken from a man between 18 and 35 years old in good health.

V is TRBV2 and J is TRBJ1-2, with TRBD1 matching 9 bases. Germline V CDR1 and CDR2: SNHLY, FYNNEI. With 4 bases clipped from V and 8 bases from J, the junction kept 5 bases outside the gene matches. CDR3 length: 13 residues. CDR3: CASSGTGVNGYTF. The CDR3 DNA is TGTGCCAGCAGTGGGACAGGGGTTAACGGCTACACCTTC.

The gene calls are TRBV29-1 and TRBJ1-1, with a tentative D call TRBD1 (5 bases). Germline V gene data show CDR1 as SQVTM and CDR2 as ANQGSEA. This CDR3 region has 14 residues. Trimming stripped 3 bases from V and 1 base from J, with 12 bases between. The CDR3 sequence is CSVDPGLPNTEAFF. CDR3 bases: TGCAGCGTTGATCCAGGGTTACCGAACACTGAAGCTTTCTTT. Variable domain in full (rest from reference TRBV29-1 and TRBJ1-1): SAVISQKPSRDICQRGTSLTIQCQVDSQVTMMFWYRQQPGQSLTLIATANQGSEATYESGFVIDKFPISRPNLTFSTLTVSNMSPEDSSIYLCSVDPGLPNTEAFFGQGTRLTVV.

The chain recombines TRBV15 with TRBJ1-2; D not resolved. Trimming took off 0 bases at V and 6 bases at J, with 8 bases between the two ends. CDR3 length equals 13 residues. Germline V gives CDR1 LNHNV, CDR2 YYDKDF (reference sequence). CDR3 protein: CATSRDHKDGYTF. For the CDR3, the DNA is TGTGCCACCAGCAGAGATCACAAGGATGGCTACACCTTC.

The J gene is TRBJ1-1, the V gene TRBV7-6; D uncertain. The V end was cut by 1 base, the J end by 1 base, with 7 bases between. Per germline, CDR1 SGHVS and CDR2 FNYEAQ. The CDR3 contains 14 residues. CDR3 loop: CASSLGGKNTEAFF. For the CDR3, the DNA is TGTGCCAGCAGCTTAGGAGGCAAGAACACTGAAGCTTTCTTT.

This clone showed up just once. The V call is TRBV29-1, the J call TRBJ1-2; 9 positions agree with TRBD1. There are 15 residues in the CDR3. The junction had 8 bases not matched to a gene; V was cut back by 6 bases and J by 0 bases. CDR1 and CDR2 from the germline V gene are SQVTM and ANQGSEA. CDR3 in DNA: TGCAGCGTGGGAAGTAGGACAGGGGCTAACTATGGCTACACCTTC. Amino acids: CSVGSRTGANYGYTF. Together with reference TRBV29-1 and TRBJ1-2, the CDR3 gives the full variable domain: SAVISQKPSRDICQRGTSLTIQCQVDSQVTMMFWYRQQPGQSLTLIATANQGSEATYESGFVIDKFPISRPNLTFSTLTVSNMSPEDSSIYLCSVGSRTGANYGYTFGSGTRLTVV.

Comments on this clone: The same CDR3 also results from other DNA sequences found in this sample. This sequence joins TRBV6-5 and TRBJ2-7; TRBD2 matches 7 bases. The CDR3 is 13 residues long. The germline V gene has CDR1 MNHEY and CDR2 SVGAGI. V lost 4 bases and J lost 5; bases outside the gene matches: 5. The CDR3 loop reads CASSSGRADEQYF. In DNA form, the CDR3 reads TGTGCCAGCAGTTCTGGGAGGGCGGACGAGCAGTACTTC.

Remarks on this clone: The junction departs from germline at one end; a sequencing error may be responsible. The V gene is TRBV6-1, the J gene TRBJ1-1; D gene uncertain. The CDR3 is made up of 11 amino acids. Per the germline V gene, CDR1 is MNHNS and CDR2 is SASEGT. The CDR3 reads CASSDTWTEIF. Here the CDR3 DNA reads TGTGCCAGCAGTGACACATGGACCGAGATTTTT.

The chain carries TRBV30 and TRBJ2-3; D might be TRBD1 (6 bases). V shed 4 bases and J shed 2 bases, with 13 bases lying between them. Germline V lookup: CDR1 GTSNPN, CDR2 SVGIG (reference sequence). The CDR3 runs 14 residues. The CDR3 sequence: CAWNLGQNTDTQYF. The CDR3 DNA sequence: TGTGCCTGGAACCTCGGACAGAACACAGATACGCAGTATTTT.

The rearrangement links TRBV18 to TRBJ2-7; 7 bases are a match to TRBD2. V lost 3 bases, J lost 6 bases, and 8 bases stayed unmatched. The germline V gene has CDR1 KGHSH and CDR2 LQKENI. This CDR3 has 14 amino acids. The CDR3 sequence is CASSPLGGDSEQYF. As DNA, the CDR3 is TGTGCCAGCTCACCCCTGGGGGGGGATAGCGAGCAGTACTTC. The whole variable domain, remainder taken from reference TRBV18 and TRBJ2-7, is NAGVMQNPRHLVRRRGQEARLRCSPMKGHSHVYWYRQLPEEGLKFMVYLQKENIIDESGMPKERFSAEFPKEGPSILRIQQVVRGDSAAYFCASSPLGGDSEQYFGPGTRLTVT.

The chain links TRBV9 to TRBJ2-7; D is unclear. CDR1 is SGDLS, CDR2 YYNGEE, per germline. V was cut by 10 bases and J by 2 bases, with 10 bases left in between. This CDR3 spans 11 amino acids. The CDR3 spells CAPTVPYEQYF. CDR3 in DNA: TGTGCCCCGACGGTCCCCTACGAGCAGTACTTC.

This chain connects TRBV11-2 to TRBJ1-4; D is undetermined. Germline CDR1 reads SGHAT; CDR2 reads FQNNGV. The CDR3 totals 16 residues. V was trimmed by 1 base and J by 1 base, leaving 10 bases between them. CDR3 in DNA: TGTGCCAGCAGCTTAGGAGTCCTAGGAACTAATGAAAAACTGTTTTTT. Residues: CASSLGVLGTNEKLFF.

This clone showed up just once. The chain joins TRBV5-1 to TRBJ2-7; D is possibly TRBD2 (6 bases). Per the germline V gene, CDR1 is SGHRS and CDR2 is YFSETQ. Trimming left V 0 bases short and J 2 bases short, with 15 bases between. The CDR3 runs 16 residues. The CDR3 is CASSLASGTQTYEQYF. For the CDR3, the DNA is TGCGCCAGCAGCTTGGCCTCCGGGACTCAAACCTACGAGCAGTACTTC.

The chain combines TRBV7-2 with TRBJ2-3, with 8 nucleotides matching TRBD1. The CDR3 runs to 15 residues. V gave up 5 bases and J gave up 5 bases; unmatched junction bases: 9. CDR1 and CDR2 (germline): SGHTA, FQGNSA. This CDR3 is CASSTRGLRIDTQYF. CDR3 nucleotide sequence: TGTGCCAGCAGCACCAGGGGGCTTCGTATAGATACGCAGTATTTT.

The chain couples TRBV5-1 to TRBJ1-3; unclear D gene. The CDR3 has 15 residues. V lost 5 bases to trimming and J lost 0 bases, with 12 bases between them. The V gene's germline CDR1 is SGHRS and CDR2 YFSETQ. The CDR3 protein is CASRSGWSSGNTIYF. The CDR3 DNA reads TGCGCCAGCAGGTCTGGCTGGAGCTCTGGAAACACCATATATTTT.

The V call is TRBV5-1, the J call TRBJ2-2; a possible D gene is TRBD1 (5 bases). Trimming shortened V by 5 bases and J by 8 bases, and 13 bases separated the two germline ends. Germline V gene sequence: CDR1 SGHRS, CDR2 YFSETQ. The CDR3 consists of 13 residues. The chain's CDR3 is CASSFDRTGELFF. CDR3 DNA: TGCGCCAGCAGTTTCGATAGGACAGGGGAGCTGTTTTTT.

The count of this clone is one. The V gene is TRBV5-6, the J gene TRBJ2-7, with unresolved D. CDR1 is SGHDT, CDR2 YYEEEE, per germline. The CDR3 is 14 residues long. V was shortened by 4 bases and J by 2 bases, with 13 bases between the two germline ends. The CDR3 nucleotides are TGTGCCAGCAGCCAGGCATCGTTGGCCTACGAGCAGTACTTC. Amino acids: CASSQASLAYEQYF.

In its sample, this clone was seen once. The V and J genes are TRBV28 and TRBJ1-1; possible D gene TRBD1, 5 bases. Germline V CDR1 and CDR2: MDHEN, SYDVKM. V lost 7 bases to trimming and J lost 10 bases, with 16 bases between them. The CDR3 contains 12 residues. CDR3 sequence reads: CASTLKGTRAFF. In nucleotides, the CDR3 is TGTGCCAGCACCCTAAAAGGGACGAGAGCTTTCTTT.

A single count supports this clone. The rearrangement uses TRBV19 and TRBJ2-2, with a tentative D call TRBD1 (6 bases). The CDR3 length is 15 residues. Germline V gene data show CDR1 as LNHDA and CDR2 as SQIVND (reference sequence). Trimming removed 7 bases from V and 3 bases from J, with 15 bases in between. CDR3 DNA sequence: TGTGCCAGTACCGCAGGGGACCGCTACACCGGGGAGCTGTTTTTT. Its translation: CASTAGDRYTGELFF.

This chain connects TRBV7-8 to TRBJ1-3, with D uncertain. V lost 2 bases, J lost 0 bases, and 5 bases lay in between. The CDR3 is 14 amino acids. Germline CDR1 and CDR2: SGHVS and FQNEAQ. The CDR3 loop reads CASSLSYSGNTIYF. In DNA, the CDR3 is TGTGCCAGCAGCTTATCATACTCTGGAAACACCATATATTTT.

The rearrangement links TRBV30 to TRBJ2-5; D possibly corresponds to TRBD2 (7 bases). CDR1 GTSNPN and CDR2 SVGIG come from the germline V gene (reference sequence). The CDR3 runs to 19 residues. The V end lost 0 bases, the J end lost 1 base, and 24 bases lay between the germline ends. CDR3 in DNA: TGTGCCTGGAGTGTATCGAGGATCTTTGGGGGGGGGCTCCAAGAGACCCAGTACTTC. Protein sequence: CAWSVSRIFGGGLQETQYF.

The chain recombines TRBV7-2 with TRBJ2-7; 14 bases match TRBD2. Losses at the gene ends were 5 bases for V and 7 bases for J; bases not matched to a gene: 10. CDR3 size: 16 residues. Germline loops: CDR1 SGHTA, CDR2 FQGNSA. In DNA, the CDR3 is TGTGCCAGCAGCCGGACCGGGACTAGCGGGGGTCGGGAGCAGTACTTC. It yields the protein CASSRTGTSGGREQYF. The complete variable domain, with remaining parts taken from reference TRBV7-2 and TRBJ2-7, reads GAGVSQSPSNKVTEKGKDVELRCDPISGHTALYWYRQSLGQGLEFLIYFQGNSAPDKSGLPSDRFSAERTGGSVSTLTIQRTQQEDSAVYLCASSRTGTSGGREQYFGPGTRLTVT.

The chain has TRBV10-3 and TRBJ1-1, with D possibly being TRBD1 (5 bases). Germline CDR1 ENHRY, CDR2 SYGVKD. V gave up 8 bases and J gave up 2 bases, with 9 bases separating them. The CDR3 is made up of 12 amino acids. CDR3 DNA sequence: TGTGCCATCGCAGGGAGTAACACTGAAGCTTTCTTT. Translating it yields CAIAGSNTEAFF.

DNA for the CDR3: TGTGCCAGCAGTCCCGTTAACTATGGCTACACCTTC. Amino acids: CASSPVNYGYTF. The rearrangement joins TRBV28 to TRBJ1-2; D gene ambiguous. V was pared by 5 bases and J by 1 base, with 5 bases between. The CDR3 is made up of 12 amino acids. Germline CDR1 reads MDHEN; CDR2 reads SYDVKM.

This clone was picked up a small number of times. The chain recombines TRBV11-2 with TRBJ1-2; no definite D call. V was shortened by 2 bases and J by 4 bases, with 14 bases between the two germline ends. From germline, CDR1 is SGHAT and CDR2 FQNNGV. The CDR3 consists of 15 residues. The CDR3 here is CASSLNGVGVYGYTF. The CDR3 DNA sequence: TGTGCCAGCAGCTTAAATGGGGTGGGTGTCTATGGCTACACCTTC.

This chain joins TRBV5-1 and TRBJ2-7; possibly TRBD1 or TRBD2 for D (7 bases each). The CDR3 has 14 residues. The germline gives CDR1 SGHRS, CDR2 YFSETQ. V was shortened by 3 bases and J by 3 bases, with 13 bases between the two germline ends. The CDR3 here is CASSSRGRVYEQYF. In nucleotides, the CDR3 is TGCGCCAGCAGCTCCAGGGGGAGGGTCTACGAGCAGTACTTC.

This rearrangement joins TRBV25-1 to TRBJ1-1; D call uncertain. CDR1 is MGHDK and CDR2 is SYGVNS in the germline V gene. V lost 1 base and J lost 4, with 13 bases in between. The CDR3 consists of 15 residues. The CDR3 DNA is TGTGCCAGCAGTGAATTAGGGAAAGCGGGCACTGAAGCTTTCTTT. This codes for CASSELGKAGTEAFF.

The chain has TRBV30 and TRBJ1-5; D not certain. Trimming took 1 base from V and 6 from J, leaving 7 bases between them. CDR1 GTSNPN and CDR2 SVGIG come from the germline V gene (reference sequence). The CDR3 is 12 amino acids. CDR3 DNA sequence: TGTGCCTGGAGTGGGTTAACTCAGCCCCAGCATTTT. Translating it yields CAWSGLTQPQHF.

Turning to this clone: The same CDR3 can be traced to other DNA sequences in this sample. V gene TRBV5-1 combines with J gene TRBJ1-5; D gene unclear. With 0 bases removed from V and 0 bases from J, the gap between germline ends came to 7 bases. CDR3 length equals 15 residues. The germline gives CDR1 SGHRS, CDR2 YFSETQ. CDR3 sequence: CASSLAGLSNQPQHF. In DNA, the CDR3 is TGCGCCAGCAGCTTGGCAGGACTTAGCAATCAGCCCCAGCATTTT. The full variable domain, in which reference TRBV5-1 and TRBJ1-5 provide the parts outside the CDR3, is KAGVTQTPRYLIKTRGQQVTLSCSPISGHRSVSWYQQTPGQGLQFLFEYFSETQRNKGNFPGRFSGRQFSNSRSEMNVSTLELGDSALYLCASSLAGLSNQPQHFGDGTRLSIL.